The 9 T cell receptor beta chains presented below share a single source sample, sequenced in a study of T cell responses to AZD1222 COVID-19 vaccine (dated by TCRdb to the early 2020s). Receptor libraries were prepared by the immunoSEQ multiplex PCR assay. Drawn from immuneACCESS, this table holds only the in-frame rearrangements with V and J called that TCRdb kept. Clones are partly lost; checked studies trace under half to an unresolved V gene and leave the rest unexplained. The table for this sample lists tens of thousands of clones; around nine tenths of them were counted only once. 12% to 15% of the sample is taken by the ten largest. This specimen's time point label, interpreted: about 28 days (+/-7) after the second vaccine dose. Sequences were derived from peripheral blood, sampled 28 days after the second AZD1222 dose. The source is an adult who received the AZD1222 COVID-19 vaccine.

This clone was seen just once. This rearrangement joins TRBV2 to TRBJ1-1; 9 bases agree with TRBD1. This CDR3 is 14 amino acids long. J gave up 7 bases and V 6 bases, and 9 bases lay outside the gene matches. The V gene's germline CDR1 is SNHLY and CDR2 FYNNEI. CDR3 sequence (DNA): TGTGCCAGCAGAGGGGACAGGGTCGGTGTTGAAGCTTTCTTT. As protein: CASRGDRVGVEAFF.

The chain recombines TRBV5-5 with TRBJ1-3; tentative D call: TRBD1 (5 bases). Germline values: CDR1 SGHKS, CDR2 YYEKEE (reference sequence). The CDR3 length is 16 residues. V was trimmed by 3 bases and J by 0 bases, leaving 13 bases between them. The CDR3 here is CASSSSGPSSGNTIYF. CDR3 nucleotides: TGTGCCAGCAGCTCCTCGGGACCTAGCTCTGGAAACACCATATATTTT. The full variable domain, rest sourced from reference TRBV5-5 and TRBJ1-3, is DAGVTQSPTHLIKTRGQQVTLRCSPISGHKSVSWYQQVLGQGPQFIFQYYEKEERGRGNFPDRFSARQFPNYSSELNVNALLLGDSALYLCASSSSGPSSGNTIYFGEGSWLTVV.

The chain has TRBV15 and TRBJ1-5; D call uncertain. Germline CDR1 and CDR2: LNHNV and YYDKDF (reference sequence). CDR3 size: 15 residues. V was pared by 9 bases and J by 5 bases, with 20 bases between. In DNA, the CDR3 is TGTGCCACGAAGAACGGCCACTTTTTGTATCAGCCCCAGCATTTT. It codes for CATKNGHFLYQPQHF.

On this clone itself: Germline and junction disagree at one end, which may indicate a read error. The rearrangement links TRBV11-3 to TRBJ2-5; D is perhaps TRBD1 or TRBD2 (5 bases each). Germline CDR1 and CDR2: SGHNT and YENEEA. This CDR3 is built from 14 residues. The CDR3 here is CASSLDGAQGTQYF. The CDR3, as DNA: TGTGCCAGCAGCTTAGACGGGGCCCAAGGGACCCAGTACTTC.

The CDR3 is CASSLLDGASYGYTF. The CDR3 DNA reads as TGTGCCAGCAGTTTACTCGATGGGGCTTCCTATGGCTACACCTTC. The J gene is TRBJ1-2, the V gene TRBV6-5; a weak D match, TRBD1 (5 bases). Trimming took off 4 bases at V and 4 bases at J, with 16 bases between the two ends. Germline CDR1 MNHEY, CDR2 SVGAGI. CDR3 length: 15 residues.

The chain carries TRBV5-1 and TRBJ2-5, with 9 bases fitting TRBD1. After removal of 4 bases from V and 2 bases from J, the junction contained 6 bases not matched to a gene. This CDR3 spans 15 amino acids. The germline CDR1 and CDR2 sequences are SGHRS and YFSETQ. For the CDR3, the DNA is TGCGCCAGCAGCGCCGGGACAGGGCGACAAGAGACCCAGTACTTC. Encoded protein: CASSAGTGRQETQYF. The full variable domain, completed using reference TRBV5-1 and TRBJ2-5, is KAGVTQTPRYLIKTRGQQVTLSCSPISGHRSVSWYQQTPGQGLQFLFEYFSETQRNKGNFPGRFSGRQFSNSRSEMNVSTLELGDSALYLCASSAGTGRQETQYFGPGTRLLVL.

The V and J genes are TRBV28 and TRBJ1-2; 8 bases align to TRBD1. The CDR3 sequence is 15 residues long. The V gene end was trimmed by 6 bases and the J gene end by 7 bases; junction bases not matched to a gene: 13. Looked up from germline, CDR1 is MDHEN and CDR2 is SYDVKM. CDR3 DNA: TGTGCCAGCAGGGGGAGCGGACAGGGATATTCTGGCTACACCTTC. As protein: CASRGSGQGYSGYTF.

The V and J genes are TRBV7-9 and TRBJ1-3, with D uncertain. The germline gives CDR1 SEHNR, CDR2 FQNEAQ (reference sequence). Trimming cost V 10 bases and J 3 bases, with 10 bases left between them. The CDR3 is 12 residues long. DNA for the CDR3: TGTGCCACCCCGGCCGGTGGAAACACCATATATTTT. Residues: CATPAGGNTIYF.

This rearrangement joins TRBV10-3 to TRBJ1-3; D might be TRBD1 (6 bases). Germline V lookup: CDR1 ENHRY, CDR2 SYGVKD. Trimming shortened V by 6 bases and J by 0 bases, and 6 bases separated the two germline ends. This CDR3 is built from 13 residues. The CDR3 DNA sequence: TGTGCCATCAGGGACAGCTCTGGAAACACCATATATTTT. Encoded protein: CAIRDSSGNTIYF.